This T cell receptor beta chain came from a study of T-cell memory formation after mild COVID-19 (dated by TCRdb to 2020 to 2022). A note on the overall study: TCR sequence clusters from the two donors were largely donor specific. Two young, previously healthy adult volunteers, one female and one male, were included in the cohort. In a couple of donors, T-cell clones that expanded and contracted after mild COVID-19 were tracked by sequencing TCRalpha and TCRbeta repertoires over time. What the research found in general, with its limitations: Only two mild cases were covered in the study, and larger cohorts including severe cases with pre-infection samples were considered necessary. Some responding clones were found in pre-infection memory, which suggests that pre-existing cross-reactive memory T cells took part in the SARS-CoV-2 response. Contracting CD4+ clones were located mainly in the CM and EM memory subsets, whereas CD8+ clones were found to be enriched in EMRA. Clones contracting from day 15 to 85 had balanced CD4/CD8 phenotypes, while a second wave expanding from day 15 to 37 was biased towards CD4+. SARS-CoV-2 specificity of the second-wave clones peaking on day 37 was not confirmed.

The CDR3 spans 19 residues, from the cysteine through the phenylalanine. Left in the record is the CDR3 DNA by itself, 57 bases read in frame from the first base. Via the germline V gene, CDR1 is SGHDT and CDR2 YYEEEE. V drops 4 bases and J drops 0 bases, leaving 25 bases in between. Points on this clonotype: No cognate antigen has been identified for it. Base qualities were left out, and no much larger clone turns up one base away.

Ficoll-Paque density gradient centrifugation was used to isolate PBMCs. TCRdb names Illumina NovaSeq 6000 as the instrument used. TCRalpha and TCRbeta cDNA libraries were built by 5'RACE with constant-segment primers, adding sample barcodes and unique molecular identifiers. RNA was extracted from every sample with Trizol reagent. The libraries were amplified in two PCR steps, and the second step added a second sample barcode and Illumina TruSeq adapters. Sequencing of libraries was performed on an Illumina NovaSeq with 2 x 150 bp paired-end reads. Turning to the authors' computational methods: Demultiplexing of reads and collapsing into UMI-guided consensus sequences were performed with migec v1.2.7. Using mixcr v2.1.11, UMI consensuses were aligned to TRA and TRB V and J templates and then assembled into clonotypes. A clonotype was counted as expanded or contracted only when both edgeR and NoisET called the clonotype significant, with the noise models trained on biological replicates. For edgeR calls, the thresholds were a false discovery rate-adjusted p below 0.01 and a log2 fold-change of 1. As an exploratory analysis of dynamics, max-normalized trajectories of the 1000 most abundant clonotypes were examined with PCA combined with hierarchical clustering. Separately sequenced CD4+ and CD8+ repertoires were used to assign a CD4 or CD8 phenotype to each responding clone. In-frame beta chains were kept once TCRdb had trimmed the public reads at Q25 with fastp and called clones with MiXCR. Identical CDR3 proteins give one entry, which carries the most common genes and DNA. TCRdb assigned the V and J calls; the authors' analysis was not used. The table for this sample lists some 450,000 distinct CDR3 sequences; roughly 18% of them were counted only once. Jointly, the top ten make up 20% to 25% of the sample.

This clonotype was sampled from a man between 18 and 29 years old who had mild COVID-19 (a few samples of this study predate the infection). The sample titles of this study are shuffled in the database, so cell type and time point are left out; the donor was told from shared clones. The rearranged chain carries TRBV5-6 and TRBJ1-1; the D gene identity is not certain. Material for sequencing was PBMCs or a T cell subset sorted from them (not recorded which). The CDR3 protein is CASSLRPAGSDLLNTEAFF. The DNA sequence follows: TGTGCCAGCAGCCTCCGACCCGCAGGATCCGACTTATTGAACACTGAAGCTTTCTTT. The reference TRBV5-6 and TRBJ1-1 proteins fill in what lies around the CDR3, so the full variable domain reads DAGVTQSPTHLIKTRGQQVTLRCSPKSGHDTVSWYQQALGQGPQFIFQYYEEEERQRGNFPDRFSGHQFPNYSSELNVNALLLGDSALYLCASSLRPAGSDLLNTEAFFGQGTRLTVV.